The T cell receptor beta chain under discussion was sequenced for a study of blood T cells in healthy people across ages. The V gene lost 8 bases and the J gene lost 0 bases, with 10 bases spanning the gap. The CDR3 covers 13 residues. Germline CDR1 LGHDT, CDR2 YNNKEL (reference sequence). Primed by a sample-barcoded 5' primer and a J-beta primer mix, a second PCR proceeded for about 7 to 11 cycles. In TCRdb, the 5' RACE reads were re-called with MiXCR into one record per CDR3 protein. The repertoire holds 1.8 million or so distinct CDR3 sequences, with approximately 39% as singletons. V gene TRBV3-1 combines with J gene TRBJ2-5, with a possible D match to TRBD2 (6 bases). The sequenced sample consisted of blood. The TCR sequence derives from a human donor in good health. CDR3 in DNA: TGTGCCAGCGGGGGGATCAACCAAGAGACCCAGTACTTC. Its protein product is CASGGINQETQYF.